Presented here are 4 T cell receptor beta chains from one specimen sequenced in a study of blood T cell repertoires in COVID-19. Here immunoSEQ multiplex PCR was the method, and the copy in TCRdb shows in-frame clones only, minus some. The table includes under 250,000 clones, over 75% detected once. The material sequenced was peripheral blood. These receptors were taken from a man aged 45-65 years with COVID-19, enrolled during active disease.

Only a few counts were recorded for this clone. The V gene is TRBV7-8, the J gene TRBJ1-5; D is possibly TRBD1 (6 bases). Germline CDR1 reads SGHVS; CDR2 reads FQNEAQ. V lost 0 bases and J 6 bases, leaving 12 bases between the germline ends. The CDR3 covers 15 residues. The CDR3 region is CASSLATGLSQPQHF. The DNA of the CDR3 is TGTGCCAGCAGCTTAGCTACAGGGCTTAGTCAGCCCCAGCATTTT.

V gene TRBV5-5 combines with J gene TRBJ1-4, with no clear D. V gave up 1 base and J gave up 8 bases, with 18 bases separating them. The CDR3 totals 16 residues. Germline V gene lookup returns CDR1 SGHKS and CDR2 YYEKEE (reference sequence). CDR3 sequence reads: CASSLSHIGRREKLFF. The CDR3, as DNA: TGTGCCAGCAGCTTGAGCCACATTGGGCGTCGGGAAAAACTGTTTTTT.

CDR3 sequence: CASSAPKVELSSYEQYF. The CDR3 DNA sequence: TGTGCCAGCAGCGCTCCCAAGGTGGAGTTAAGCTCCTACGAGCAGTACTTC. This sequence joins TRBV14 and TRBJ2-7; D is ambiguous. Trimming left V 5 bases short and J 0 bases short, with 20 bases between. Germline assignment: CDR1 SGHDN and CDR2 FVKESK. The CDR3 has 17 amino acids.

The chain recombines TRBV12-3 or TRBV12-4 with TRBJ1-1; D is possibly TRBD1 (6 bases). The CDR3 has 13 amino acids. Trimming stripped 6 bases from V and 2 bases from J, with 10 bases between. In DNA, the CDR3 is TGTGCCAGCAGCCGGACAGACAACACTGAAGCTTTCTTT. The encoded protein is CASSRTDNTEAFF.